Listed below are T cell receptor beta chains from one sample, sequenced in a study of cytomegalovirus exposure and HLA in healthy donors. Only in-frame clones appear in the TCRdb table, and some are missing; sequencing was by immunoSEQ multiplex PCR. The data show about 160,000 clones, with around 77% seen just once and around 1% held by the top ten. The sample comprised PBMCs. The receptors come from a woman in her forties in good health and CMV-seronegative. Each CDR3 is given with its conserved first and last residue. D genes are given only for firm matches. The listing skips clone size in some rows; elsewhere it reads once, few, many or a size class.

V gene	D gene	clone size	CDR3 length	J gene	CDR3 protein	CDR3 DNA
TRBV6-6	TRBD2	.	15	TRBJ2-5	CASRGGRTVQETQYF	TGTGCCAGCCGGGGGGGCCGAACGGTACAAGAGACCCAGTACTTC
TRBV29-1	.	.	14	TRBJ2-7	CSVEVRGFGDEQYF	TGCAGCGTTGAGGTGCGGGGATTCGGGGACGAGCAGTACTTC
TRBV5-6	TRBD1	.	19	TRBJ1-4	CASSLSRDRGAIVNEKLFF	TGTGCCAGCAGCTTGTCCCGGGACAGGGGTGCGATTGTGAATGAAAAACTGTTTTTT
TRBV11-3	TRBD1	.	15	TRBJ2-5	CASSSGTDPRETQYF	TGTGCCAGCAGCTCGGGGACAGATCCTAGAGAGACCCAGTACTTC
TRBV6-5	.	.	13	TRBJ1-1	CASSYGQDTEAFF	TGTGCCAGCAGTTACGGGCAGGACACTGAAGCTTTCTTT
TRBV30	.	.	11	TRBJ1-1	CAWSSQYEAFF	TGTGCCTGGAGTTCACAGTATGAAGCTTTCTTT
TRBV9	.	few	15	TRBJ2-3	CASSGRGAGTDTQYF	TGTGCCAGCAGCGGGCGGGGCGCTGGCACAGATACGCAGTATTTT
TRBV6-1	TRBD2	.	14	TRBJ2-5	CASIGLAGQETQYF	TGTGCCAGCATCGGACTAGCGGGCCAAGAGACCCAGTACTTC
TRBV30	TRBD1	.	15	TRBJ1-5	CAWTTGAGSNQPQHF	TGTGCCTGGACCACAGGGGCGGGCAGCAATCAGCCCCAGCATTTT
TRBV7-6	TRBD1	.	17	TRBJ1-3	CASSSSGQGAAGNTIYF	TGTGCCAGCAGCTCCTCGGGACAGGGGGCAGCCGGAAACACCATATATTTT
TRBV6-5	.	.	14	TRBJ1-1	CASSSPPGNTEAFF	TGTGCCAGCAGTTCCCCTCCAGGGAACACTGAAGCTTTCTTT
TRBV6-5	.	once	12	TRBJ1-5	CATGGGPQPQHF	TGTGCCACCGGGGGAGGTCCTCAGCCCCAGCATTTT
TRBV18	.	once	14	TRBJ2-1	CASSPQGSYNEQFF	TGTGCCAGCTCACCCCAGGGCTCCTACAATGAGCAGTTCTTC
TRBV2	TRBD2	.	15	TRBJ2-1	CASIKSGRASDEQFF	TGTGCCAGCATTAAAAGCGGGAGGGCCTCGGACGAGCAGTTCTTC
TRBV30	.	.	12	TRBJ1-1	CAWSPGQSEAFF	TGTGCCTGGAGTCCCGGACAGTCTGAAGCTTTCTTT
TRBV6-5	.	.	14	TRBJ1-1	CASSYEGRDTEAFF	TGTGCCAGCAGTTACGAAGGCCGGGACACTGAAGCTTTCTTT
TRBV9	.	.	15	TRBJ1-5	CASSPGGGGDQPQHF	TGTGCCAGCAGCCCGGGGGGGGGTGGGGATCAGCCCCAGCATTTT